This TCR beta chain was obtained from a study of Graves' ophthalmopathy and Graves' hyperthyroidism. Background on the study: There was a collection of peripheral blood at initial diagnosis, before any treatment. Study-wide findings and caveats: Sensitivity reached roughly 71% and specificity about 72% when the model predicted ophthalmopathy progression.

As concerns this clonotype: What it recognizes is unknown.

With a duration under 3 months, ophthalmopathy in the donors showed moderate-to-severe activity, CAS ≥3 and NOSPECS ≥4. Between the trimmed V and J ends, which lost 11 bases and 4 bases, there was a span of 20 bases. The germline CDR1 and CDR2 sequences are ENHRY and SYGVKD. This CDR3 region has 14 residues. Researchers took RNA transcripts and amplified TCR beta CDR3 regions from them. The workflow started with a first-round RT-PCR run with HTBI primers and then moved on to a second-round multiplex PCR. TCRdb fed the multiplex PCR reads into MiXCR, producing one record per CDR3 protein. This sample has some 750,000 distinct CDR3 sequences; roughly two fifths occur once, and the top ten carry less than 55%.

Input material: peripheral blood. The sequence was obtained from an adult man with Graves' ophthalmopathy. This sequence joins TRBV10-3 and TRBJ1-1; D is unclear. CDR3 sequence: CAWSTVTWGTEAFF. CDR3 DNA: TGTGCCTGGAGTACAGTGACGTGGGGCACTGAAGCTTTCTTT.